This T cell receptor (beta chain) was sequenced in a study of blood T cell repertoires in COVID-19. In germline, CDR1 is WSHSY, CDR2 SAAADI. CDR3 size: 14 residues. Trimming shortened V by 6 bases and J by 6 bases, and 18 bases separated the two germline ends. Authors' data handling: It was from reference gene primer amplification that nucleated cell counts were estimated. Sequencing was performed with immunoSEQ multiplex PCR; in TCRdb, only in-frame clones are kept and a portion is missing. That table gives V, J and clone size, and the DNA gave D and trimming. The table has about 95,000 clones, 80% to 90% seen once; the top ten hold under 5.5%.

The sequenced sample consisted of peripheral blood. This chain links TRBV10-2 with TRBJ2-7, with a possible D match to TRBD2 (6 bases). The receptor comes from an elderly man with COVID-19, enrolled during active disease. The CDR3 bases are TGCGCCAGCAGCGGGGGTGACTCGTGGAGCGAGCAGTACTTC. Protein product: CASSGGDSWSEQYF.